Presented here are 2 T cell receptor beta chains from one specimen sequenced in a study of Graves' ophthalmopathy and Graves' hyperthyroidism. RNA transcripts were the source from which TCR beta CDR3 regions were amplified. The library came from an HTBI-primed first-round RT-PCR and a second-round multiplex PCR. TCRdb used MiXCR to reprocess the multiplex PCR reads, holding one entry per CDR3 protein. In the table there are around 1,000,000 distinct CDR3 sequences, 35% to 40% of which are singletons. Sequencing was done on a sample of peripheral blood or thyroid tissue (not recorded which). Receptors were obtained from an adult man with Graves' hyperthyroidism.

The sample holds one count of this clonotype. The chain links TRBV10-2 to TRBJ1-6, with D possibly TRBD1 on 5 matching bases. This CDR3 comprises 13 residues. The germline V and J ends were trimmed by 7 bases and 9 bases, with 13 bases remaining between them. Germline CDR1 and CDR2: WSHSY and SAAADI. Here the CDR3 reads CASTGADSSPLHF. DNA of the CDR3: TGCGCCAGCACCGGGGCAGACTCTTCACCCCTCCACTTT.

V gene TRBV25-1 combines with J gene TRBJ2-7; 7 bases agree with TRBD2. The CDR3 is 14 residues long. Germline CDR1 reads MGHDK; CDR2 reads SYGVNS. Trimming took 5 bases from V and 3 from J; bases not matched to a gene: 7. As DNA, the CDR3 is TGTGCCAGCAGTCTTCTAGCGGAGGACTACGAGCAGTACTTC. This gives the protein CASSLLAEDYEQYF.